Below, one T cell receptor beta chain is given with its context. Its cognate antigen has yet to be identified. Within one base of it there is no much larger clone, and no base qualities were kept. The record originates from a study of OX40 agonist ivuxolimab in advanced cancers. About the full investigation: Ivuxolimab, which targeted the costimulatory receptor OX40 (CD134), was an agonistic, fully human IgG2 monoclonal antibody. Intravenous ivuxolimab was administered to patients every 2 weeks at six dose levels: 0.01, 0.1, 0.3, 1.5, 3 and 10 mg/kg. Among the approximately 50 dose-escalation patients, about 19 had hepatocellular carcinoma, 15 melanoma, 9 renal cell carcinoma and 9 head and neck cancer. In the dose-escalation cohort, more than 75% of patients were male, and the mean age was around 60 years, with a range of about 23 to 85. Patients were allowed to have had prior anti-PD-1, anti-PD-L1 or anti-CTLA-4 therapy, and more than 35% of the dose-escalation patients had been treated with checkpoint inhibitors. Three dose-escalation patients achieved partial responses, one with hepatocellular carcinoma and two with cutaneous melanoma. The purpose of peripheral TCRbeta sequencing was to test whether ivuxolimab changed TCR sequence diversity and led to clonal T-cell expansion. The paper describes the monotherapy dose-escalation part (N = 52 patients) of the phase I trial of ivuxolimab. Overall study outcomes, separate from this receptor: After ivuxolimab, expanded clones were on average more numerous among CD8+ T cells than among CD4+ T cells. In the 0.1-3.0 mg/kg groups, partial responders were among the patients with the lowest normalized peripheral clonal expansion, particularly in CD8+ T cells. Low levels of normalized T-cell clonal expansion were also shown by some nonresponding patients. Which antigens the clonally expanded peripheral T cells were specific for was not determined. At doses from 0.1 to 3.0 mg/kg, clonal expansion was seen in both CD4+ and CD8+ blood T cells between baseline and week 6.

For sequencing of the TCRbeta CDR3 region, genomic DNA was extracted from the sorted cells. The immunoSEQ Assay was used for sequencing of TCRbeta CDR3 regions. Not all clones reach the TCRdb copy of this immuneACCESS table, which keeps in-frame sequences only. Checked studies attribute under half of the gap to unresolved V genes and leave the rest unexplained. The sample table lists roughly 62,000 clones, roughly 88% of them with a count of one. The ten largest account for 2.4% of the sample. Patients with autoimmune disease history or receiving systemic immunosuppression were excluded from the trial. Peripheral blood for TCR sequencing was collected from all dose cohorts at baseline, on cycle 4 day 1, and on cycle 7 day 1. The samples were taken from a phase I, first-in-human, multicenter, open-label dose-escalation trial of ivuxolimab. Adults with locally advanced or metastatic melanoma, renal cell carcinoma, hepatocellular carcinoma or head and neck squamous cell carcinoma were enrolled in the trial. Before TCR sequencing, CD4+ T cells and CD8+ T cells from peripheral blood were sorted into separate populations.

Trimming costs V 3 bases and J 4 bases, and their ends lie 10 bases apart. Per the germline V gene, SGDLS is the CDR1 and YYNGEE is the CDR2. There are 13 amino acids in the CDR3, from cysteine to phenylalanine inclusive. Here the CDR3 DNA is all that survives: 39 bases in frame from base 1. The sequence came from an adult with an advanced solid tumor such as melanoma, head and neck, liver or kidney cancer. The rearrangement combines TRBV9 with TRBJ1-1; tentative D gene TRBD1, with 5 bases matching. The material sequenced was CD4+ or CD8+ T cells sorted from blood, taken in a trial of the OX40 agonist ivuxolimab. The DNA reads TGTGCCAGCAGCGCGCTCGGGGGCACTGAAGCTTTCTTT. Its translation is CASSALGGTEAFF. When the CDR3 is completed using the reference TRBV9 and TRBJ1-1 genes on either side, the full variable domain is DSGVTQTPKHLITATGQRVTLRCSPRSGDLSVYWYQQSLDQGLQFLIQYYNGEERAKGNILERFSAQQFPDLHSELNLSSLELGDSALYFCASSALGGTEAFFGQGTRLTVV.